The rows below give T cell receptor beta chains drawn from one sample of a study of spatial heterogeneity in lung cancer. MiXCR was run by TCRdb on the 5' RACE reads, yielding one entry per CDR3 protein. This table has 110,000 or so distinct CDR3 sequences, 10% to 11% appearing once. Sample: PBMCs, taken at follow-up. All receptors come from a female donor with early-stage non-small cell lung cancer. Each CDR3 is given with its conserved first and last residue. A D gene is named only where the DNA matches it firmly. Size values are once, few and many counts, or a class for expanded clones, and some rows have none.

V gene: TRBV7-2
CDR3 length: 16
clone size: few
J gene: TRBJ2-2
D gene: TRBD2
CDR3 protein: CASSTFGGRETGELFF
CDR3 DNA: TGTGCCAGCAGCACTTTTGGCGGGAGAGAGACCGGGGAGCTGTTTTTT

V gene: TRBV7-2
CDR3 length: 13
clone size: -
J gene: TRBJ2-2
D gene: -
CDR3 protein: CASSLARAPELFF
CDR3 DNA: TGTGCCAGCAGCTTAGCGCGTGCGCCGGAGCTGTTTTTT

V gene: TRBV3-1
CDR3 length: 13
clone size: many
J gene: TRBJ1-4
D gene: TRBD1
CDR3 protein: CASSSGQAGKLFF
CDR3 DNA: TGTGCCAGCAGTTCCGGACAGGCCGGCAAACTGTTTTTT

V gene: TRBV27
CDR3 length: 15
clone size: many
J gene: TRBJ2-7
D gene: TRBD2
CDR3 protein: CASSSRGLAGEEQYF
CDR3 DNA: TGTGCCAGCAGTTCTCGCGGACTAGCGGGAGAAGAGCAGTACTTC

V gene: TRBV10-3
CDR3 length: 12
clone size: many
J gene: TRBJ1-1
D gene: -
CDR3 protein: CAISPRGTEAFF
CDR3 DNA: TGTGCCATCAGCCCCAGGGGTACTGAAGCTTTCTTT

V gene: TRBV28
CDR3 length: 12
clone size: many
J gene: TRBJ1-2
D gene: -
CDR3 protein: CASSYRRSIYTF
CDR3 DNA: TGTGCCAGCAGTTACAGGAGGAGCATCTACACCTTC

V gene: TRBV28
CDR3 length: 11
clone size: -
J gene: TRBJ1-2
D gene: -
CDR3 protein: CASSLTDGYTF
CDR3 DNA: TGTGCCAGCAGTTTAACGGATGGCTACACCTTC

V gene: TRBV3-1
CDR3 length: 14
clone size: -
J gene: TRBJ2-1
D gene: TRBD1
CDR3 protein: CASSRGQHGNEQFF
CDR3 DNA: TGTGCCAGCAGCCGGGGACAGCATGGGAATGAGCAGTTCTTC

V gene: TRBV4-2
CDR3 length: 19
clone size: many
J gene: TRBJ1-6
D gene: -
CDR3 protein: CASSQGLQGPSLLNSPLHF
CDR3 DNA: TGTGCCAGCAGCCAAGGTCTGCAGGGACCTTCCTTACTTAATTCACCCCTCCACTTT

V gene: TRBV4-1
CDR3 length: 15
clone size: -
J gene: TRBJ2-2
D gene: TRBD2
CDR3 protein: CASSQAGLAPGELFF
CDR3 DNA: TGCGCCAGCAGCCAAGCGGGACTAGCTCCCGGGGAGCTGTTTTTT

V gene: TRBV2
CDR3 length: 15
clone size: -
J gene: TRBJ2-6
D gene: -
CDR3 protein: CASGQGPSGANVLTF
CDR3 DNA: TGTGCCAGCGGCCAGGGGCCCTCTGGGGCCAACGTCCTGACTTTC

V gene: TRBV4-2
CDR3 length: 15
clone size: few
J gene: TRBJ1-6
D gene: -
CDR3 protein: CASSQDQGYNSPLHF
CDR3 DNA: TGTGCCAGCAGCCAAGATCAGGGGTATAATTCACCCCTCCACTTT

V gene: TRBV9
CDR3 length: 14
clone size: many
J gene: TRBJ1-6
D gene: -
CDR3 protein: CASSVAQGNSPLHF
CDR3 DNA: TGTGCCAGCAGCGTAGCACAGGGAAATTCACCCCTCCACTTT

V gene: TRBV27
CDR3 length: 17
clone size: many
J gene: TRBJ2-3
D gene: -
CDR3 protein: CASNPRLGQLTTDTQYF
CDR3 DNA: TGTGCCAGCAATCCCCGGCTTGGACAGCTCACCACAGATACGCAGTATTTT

V gene: TRBV20-1
CDR3 length: 12
clone size: -
J gene: TRBJ2-3
D gene: -
CDR3 protein: CSAGSGADTQYF
CDR3 DNA: TGCAGTGCGGGGAGTGGTGCAGATACGCAGTATTTT

V gene: TRBV7-9
CDR3 length: 15
clone size: many
J gene: TRBJ2-7
D gene: TRBD2
CDR3 protein: CASSSRAGSSYEQYF
CDR3 DNA: TGTGCCAGCAGCTCCAGAGCGGGAAGCTCCTACGAGCAGTACTTC

V gene: TRBV29-1
CDR3 length: 12
clone size: many
J gene: TRBJ1-5
D gene: -
CDR3 protein: CSVGMGNQPQHF
CDR3 DNA: TGCAGCGTTGGGATGGGCAATCAGCCCCAGCATTTT

V gene: TRBV10-2
CDR3 length: 18
clone size: many
J gene: TRBJ2-1
D gene: -
CDR3 protein: CASSVVVGRKRSYNEQFF
CDR3 DNA: TGCGCCAGCAGTGTGGTCGTTGGGCGGAAACGCTCCTACAATGAGCAGTTCTTC

V gene: TRBV5-1
CDR3 length: 13
clone size: few
J gene: TRBJ2-7
D gene: -
CDR3 protein: CASKASVSYEQYF
CDR3 DNA: TGCGCCAGCAAGGCTAGCGTCTCCTACGAGCAGTACTTC

V gene: TRBV20-1
CDR3 length: 16
clone size: -
J gene: TRBJ2-1
D gene: TRBD2
CDR3 protein: CSARDLALAGGGEQFF
CDR3 DNA: TGCAGTGCTAGAGATCTCGCGCTAGCGGGAGGGGGGGAGCAGTTCTTC

V gene: TRBV7-9
CDR3 length: 14
clone size: -
J gene: TRBJ1-2
D gene: -
CDR3 protein: CASREGAFNYGYTF
CDR3 DNA: TGTGCCAGCAGGGAAGGAGCTTTTAACTATGGCTACACCTTC

V gene: TRBV9
CDR3 length: 16
clone size: few
J gene: TRBJ2-4
D gene: TRBD2
CDR3 protein: CASSAGLAGVRNIQYF
CDR3 DNA: TGTGCCAGCAGCGCGGGACTAGCGGGAGTCAGAAACATTCAGTACTTC

V gene: TRBV7-9
CDR3 length: 15
clone size: -
J gene: TRBJ2-1
D gene: TRBD2
CDR3 protein: CASSLLVAGQSEQFF
CDR3 DNA: TGTGCCAGCAGCTTATTGGTAGCGGGGCAATCTGAGCAGTTCTTC

V gene: TRBV18
CDR3 length: 15
clone size: few
J gene: TRBJ2-1
D gene: -
CDR3 protein: CASSPYTSFDNEQFF
CDR3 DNA: TGTGCCAGCTCACCGTACACCTCGTTCGACAATGAGCAGTTCTTC

V gene: TRBV6-1
CDR3 length: 13
clone size: few
J gene: TRBJ1-6
D gene: TRBD1
CDR3 protein: CASSDREISPLHF
CDR3 DNA: TGTGCCAGCTCGGACAGGGAAATTTCACCCCTCCACTTT

V gene: TRBV20-1
CDR3 length: 14
clone size: -
J gene: TRBJ2-7
D gene: TRBD2
CDR3 protein: CSAGLAGLAYEQYF
CDR3 DNA: TGCAGTGCCGGACTAGCGGGATTAGCCTACGAGCAGTACTTC

V gene: TRBV6-2/TRBV6-3
CDR3 length: 15
clone size: -
J gene: TRBJ2-1
D gene: -
CDR3 protein: CASSPRRARDNEQFF
CDR3 DNA: TGTGCCAGCAGCCCTCGGAGGGCCAGGGACAATGAGCAGTTCTTC

V gene: TRBV27
CDR3 length: 16
clone size: few
J gene: TRBJ2-1
D gene: TRBD1
CDR3 protein: CASRIGQGAYYNEQFF
CDR3 DNA: TGTGCCAGCAGGATCGGACAGGGGGCGTACTACAATGAGCAGTTCTTC

V gene: TRBV5-1
CDR3 length: 15
clone size: many
J gene: TRBJ1-4
D gene: -
CDR3 protein: CASSLERATNEKLFF
CDR3 DNA: TGCGCCAGCAGCTTAGAAAGAGCAACTAATGAAAAACTGTTTTTT

V gene: TRBV25-1
CDR3 length: 15
clone size: -
J gene: TRBJ2-5
D gene: -
CDR3 protein: CASSDYRARGETQYF
CDR3 DNA: TGTGCCAGCAGTGACTACAGGGCTCGAGGAGAGACCCAGTACTTC

V gene: TRBV6-2/TRBV6-3
CDR3 length: 14
clone size: -
J gene: TRBJ2-3
D gene: -
CDR3 protein: CASSWDRDTDTQYF
CDR3 DNA: TGTGCCAGCAGTTGGGATAGAGACACAGATACGCAGTATTTT

V gene: TRBV7-2
CDR3 length: 14
clone size: few
J gene: TRBJ2-1
D gene: TRBD2
CDR3 protein: CASSPGLAQDEQFF
CDR3 DNA: TGTGCCAGCAGCCCCGGACTAGCTCAGGATGAGCAGTTCTTC

V gene: TRBV20-1
CDR3 length: 11
clone size: few
J gene: TRBJ2-7
D gene: -
CDR3 protein: CSAAPGAEQYF
CDR3 DNA: TGCAGTGCCGCGCCGGGTGCGGAGCAGTACTTC

V gene: TRBV6-2/TRBV6-3
CDR3 length: 15
clone size: few
J gene: TRBJ2-3
D gene: TRBD2
CDR3 protein: CASSRGLAGGDTQYF
CDR3 DNA: TGTGCCAGCAGTAGGGGACTAGCGGGAGGAGATACGCAGTATTTT

V gene: TRBV18
CDR3 length: 16
clone size: few
J gene: TRBJ1-5
D gene: -
CDR3 protein: CASSSDGGNGGQPQHF
CDR3 DNA: TGTGCCAGCTCATCCGACGGGGGCAACGGCGGACAGCCCCAGCATTTT

V gene: TRBV9
CDR3 length: 15
clone size: -
J gene: TRBJ2-3
D gene: -
CDR3 protein: CASSPRDLGTDTQYF
CDR3 DNA: TGTGCCAGCAGCCCTCGGGACCTCGGCACAGATACGCAGTATTTT

V gene: TRBV4-1
CDR3 length: 12
clone size: few
J gene: TRBJ2-3
D gene: -
CDR3 protein: CASSQGPNTQYF
CDR3 DNA: TGCGCCAGCAGCCAAGGGCCGAATACGCAGTATTTT

V gene: TRBV5-4
CDR3 length: 13
clone size: few
J gene: TRBJ2-5
D gene: -
CDR3 protein: CASSLEGAETQYF
CDR3 DNA: TGTGCCAGCAGCTTGGAGGGCGCAGAGACCCAGTACTTC

V gene: TRBV6-5
CDR3 length: 16
clone size: -
J gene: TRBJ2-2
D gene: -
CDR3 protein: CASSYDRDPTTGELFF
CDR3 DNA: TGTGCCAGCAGTTATGATCGGGACCCGACGACCGGGGAGCTGTTTTTT

V gene: TRBV7-2
CDR3 length: 13
clone size: few
J gene: TRBJ2-2
D gene: -
CDR3 protein: CASSPDNTGELFF
CDR3 DNA: TGTGCCAGCAGCCCCGACAACACCGGGGAGCTGTTTTTT

V gene: TRBV29-1
CDR3 length: 13
clone size: -
J gene: TRBJ2-1
D gene: TRBD2
CDR3 protein: CSVGLAGGYEQFF
CDR3 DNA: TGCAGCGTCGGACTAGCGGGAGGGTATGAGCAGTTCTTC

V gene: TRBV7-6
CDR3 length: 13
clone size: many
J gene: TRBJ2-7
D gene: -
CDR3 protein: CASSLALDYEQYF
CDR3 DNA: TGTGCCAGCAGCTTAGCGCTTGACTACGAGCAGTACTTC

V gene: TRBV9
CDR3 length: 15
clone size: few
J gene: TRBJ2-4
D gene: TRBD1
CDR3 protein: CASSYAGGAKNIQYF
CDR3 DNA: TGTGCCAGCTCCTATGCAGGGGGAGCCAAAAACATTCAGTACTTC

V gene: TRBV28
CDR3 length: 14
clone size: -
J gene: TRBJ2-1
D gene: -
CDR3 protein: CASKEGMDYNEQFF
CDR3 DNA: TGTGCCAGCAAGGAAGGGATGGACTACAATGAGCAGTTCTTC

V gene: TRBV27
CDR3 length: 16
clone size: few
J gene: TRBJ1-2
D gene: -
CDR3 protein: CASSPIGSLDNYGYTF
CDR3 DNA: TGTGCCAGCAGTCCCATAGGATCCCTTGATAACTATGGCTACACCTTC

V gene: TRBV12-3/TRBV12-4
CDR3 length: 13
clone size: -
J gene: TRBJ2-1
D gene: -
CDR3 protein: CASSPGHRGEQFF
CDR3 DNA: TGTGCCAGCAGTCCCGGCCATCGAGGTGAGCAGTTCTTC

V gene: TRBV6-1
CDR3 length: 14
clone size: few
J gene: TRBJ1-5
D gene: -
CDR3 protein: CATTRDRGGQPQHF
CDR3 DNA: TGTGCCACTACCCGGGACCGGGGTGGTCAGCCCCAGCATTTT

V gene: TRBV12-3/TRBV12-4
CDR3 length: 14
clone size: -
J gene: TRBJ1-4
D gene: -
CDR3 protein: CASSLEKREEKLFF
CDR3 DNA: TGTGCCAGCAGTTTAGAAAAGAGGGAAGAAAAACTGTTTTTT

V gene: TRBV7-2
CDR3 length: 14
clone size: -
J gene: TRBJ1-1
D gene: TRBD1
CDR3 protein: CASSLLSGTGTAFF
CDR3 DNA: TGTGCCAGCAGCTTACTTTCAGGGACAGGGACAGCTTTCTTT

V gene: TRBV12-3/TRBV12-4
CDR3 length: 16
clone size: -
J gene: TRBJ1-5
D gene: -
CDR3 protein: CASSSPEWGRNQPQHF
CDR3 DNA: TGTGCCAGCAGTTCCCCCGAATGGGGGAGGAATCAGCCCCAGCATTTT